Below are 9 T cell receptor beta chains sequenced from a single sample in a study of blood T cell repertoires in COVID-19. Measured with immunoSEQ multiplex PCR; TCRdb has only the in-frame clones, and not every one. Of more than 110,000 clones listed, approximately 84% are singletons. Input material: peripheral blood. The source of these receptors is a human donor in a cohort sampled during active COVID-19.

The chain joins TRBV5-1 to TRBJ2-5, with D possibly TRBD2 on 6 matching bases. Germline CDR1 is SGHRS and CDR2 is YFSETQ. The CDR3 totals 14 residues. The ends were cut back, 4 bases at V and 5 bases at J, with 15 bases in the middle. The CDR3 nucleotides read TGCGCCAGCAGCGTAGGACTCGGGGGTGAGACCCAGTACTTC. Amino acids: CASSVGLGGETQYF.

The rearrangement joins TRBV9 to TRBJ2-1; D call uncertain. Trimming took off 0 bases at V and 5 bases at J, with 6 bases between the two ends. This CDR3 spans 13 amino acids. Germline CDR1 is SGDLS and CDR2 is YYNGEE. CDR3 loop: CASSVAGNNEQFF. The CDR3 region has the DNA TGTGCCAGCAGCGTAGCGGGTAACAATGAGCAGTTCTTC.

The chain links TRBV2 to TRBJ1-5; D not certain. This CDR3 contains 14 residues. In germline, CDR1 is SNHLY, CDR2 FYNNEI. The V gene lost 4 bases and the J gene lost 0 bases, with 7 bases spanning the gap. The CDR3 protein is CASSAGYSNQPQHF. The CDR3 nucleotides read TGTGCCAGCAGTGCGGGGTATAGCAATCAGCCCCAGCATTTT.

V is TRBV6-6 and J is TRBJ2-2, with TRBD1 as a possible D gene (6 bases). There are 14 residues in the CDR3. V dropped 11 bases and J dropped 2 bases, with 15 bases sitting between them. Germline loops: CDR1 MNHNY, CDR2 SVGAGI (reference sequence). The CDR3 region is CAGATGQNTGELFF. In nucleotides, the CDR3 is TGTGCCGGTGCGACGGGACAAAACACCGGGGAGCTGTTTTTT.

The CDR3 is CASSELDMPHNEQFF. CDR3 nucleotide sequence: TGTGCCAGCAGCGAGTTGGACATGCCACACAATGAGCAGTTCTTC. The V call is TRBV5-6, the J call TRBJ2-1, with TRBD1 as a possible D gene (5 bases). Germline V lookup: CDR1 SGHDT, CDR2 YYEEEE. Trimming left V 4 bases short and J 5 bases short, with 16 bases between. The CDR3 runs 15 residues.

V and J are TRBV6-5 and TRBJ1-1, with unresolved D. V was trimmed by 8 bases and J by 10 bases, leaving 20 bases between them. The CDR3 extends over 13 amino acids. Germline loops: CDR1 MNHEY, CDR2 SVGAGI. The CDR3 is CASSPRVLGLAFF. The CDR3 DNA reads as TGTGCCAGCTCTCCCCGGGTCCTCGGTTTAGCTTTCTTT.

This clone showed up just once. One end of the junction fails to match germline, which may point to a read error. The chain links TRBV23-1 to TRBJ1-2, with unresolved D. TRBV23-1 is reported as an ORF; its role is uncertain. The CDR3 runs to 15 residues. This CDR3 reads CASSHQPVVRLHFFF. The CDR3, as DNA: TGCGCCAGCAGTCATCAACCAGTCGTACGACTCCACTTTTTCTTC.

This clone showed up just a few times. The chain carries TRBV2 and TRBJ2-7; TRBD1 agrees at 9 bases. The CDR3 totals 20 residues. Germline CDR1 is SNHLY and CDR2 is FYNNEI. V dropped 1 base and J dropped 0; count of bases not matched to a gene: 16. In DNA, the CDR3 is TGTGCCAGCAGTGAAGAATCGATTGCGTTAGGGACAGGGCTCTCCTACGAGCAGTACTTC. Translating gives CASSEESIALGTGLSYEQYF.

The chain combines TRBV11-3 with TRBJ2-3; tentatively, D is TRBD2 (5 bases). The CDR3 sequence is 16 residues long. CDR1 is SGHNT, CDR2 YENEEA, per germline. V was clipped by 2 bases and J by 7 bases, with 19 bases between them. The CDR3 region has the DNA TGTGCCAGCAGCTTAAATCCCCATGAGGGAATGCATACGCAGTATTTT. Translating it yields CASSLNPHEGMHTQYF.